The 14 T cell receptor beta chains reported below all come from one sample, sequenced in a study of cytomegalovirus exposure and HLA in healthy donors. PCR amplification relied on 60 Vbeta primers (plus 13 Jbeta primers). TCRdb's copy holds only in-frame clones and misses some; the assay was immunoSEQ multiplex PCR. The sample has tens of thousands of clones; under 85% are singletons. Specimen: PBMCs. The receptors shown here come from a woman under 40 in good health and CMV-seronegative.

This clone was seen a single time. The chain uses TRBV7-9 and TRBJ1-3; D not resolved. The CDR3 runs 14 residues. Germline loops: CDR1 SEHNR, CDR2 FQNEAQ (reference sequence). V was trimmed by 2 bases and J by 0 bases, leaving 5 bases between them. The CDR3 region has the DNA TGTGCCAGCAGCTTAACAGACTCTGGAAACACCATATATTTT. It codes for CASSLTDSGNTIYF.

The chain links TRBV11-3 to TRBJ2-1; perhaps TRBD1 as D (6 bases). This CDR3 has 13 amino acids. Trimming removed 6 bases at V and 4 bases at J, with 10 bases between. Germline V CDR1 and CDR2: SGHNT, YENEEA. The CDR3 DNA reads TGTGCCAGCAGTACAGGGCTTTACAATGAGCAGTTCTTC. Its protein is CASSTGLYNEQFF.

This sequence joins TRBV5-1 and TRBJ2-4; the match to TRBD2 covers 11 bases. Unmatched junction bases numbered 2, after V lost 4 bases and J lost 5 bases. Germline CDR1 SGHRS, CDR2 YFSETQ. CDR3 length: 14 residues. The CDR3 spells CASSLGLAENIQYF. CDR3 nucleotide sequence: TGCGCCAGCAGCCTGGGACTAGCGGAAAACATTCAGTACTTC.

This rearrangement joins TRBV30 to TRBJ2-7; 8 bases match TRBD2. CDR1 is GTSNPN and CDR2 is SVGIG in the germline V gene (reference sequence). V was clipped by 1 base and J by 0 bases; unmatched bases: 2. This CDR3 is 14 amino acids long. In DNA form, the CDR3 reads TGTGCCTGGAGTGGGAGCGGGAGCTCCTACGAGCAGTACTTC. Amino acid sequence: CAWSGSGSSYEQYF.

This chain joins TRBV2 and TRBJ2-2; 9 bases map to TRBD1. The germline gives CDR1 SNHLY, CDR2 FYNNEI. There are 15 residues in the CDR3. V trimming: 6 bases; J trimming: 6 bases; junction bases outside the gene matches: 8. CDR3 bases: TGTGCCAGCAGCCTGACAGGGGGGATGGCCGGGGAGCTGTTTTTT. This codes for CASSLTGGMAGELFF.

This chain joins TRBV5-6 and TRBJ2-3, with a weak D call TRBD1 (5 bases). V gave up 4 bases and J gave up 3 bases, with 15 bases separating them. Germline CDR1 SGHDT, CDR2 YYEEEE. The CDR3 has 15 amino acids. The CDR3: CASSHWGFPTDTQYF. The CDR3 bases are TGTGCCAGCAGCCATTGGGGCTTTCCAACAGATACGCAGTATTTT.

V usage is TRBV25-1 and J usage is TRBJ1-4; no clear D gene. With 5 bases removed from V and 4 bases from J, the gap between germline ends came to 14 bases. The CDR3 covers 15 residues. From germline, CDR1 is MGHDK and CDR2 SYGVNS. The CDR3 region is CASSPGGQNNEKLFF. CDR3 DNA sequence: TGTGCCAGCAGTCCCGGCGGCCAGAATAATGAAAAACTGTTTTTT.

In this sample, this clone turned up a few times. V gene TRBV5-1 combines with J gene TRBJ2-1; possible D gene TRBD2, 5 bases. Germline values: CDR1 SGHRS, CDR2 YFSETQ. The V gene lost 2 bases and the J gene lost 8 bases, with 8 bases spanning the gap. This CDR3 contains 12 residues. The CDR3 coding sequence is TGCGCCAGCAGCTTCGGGATAGATGAGCAGTTCTTC. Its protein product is CASSFGIDEQFF.

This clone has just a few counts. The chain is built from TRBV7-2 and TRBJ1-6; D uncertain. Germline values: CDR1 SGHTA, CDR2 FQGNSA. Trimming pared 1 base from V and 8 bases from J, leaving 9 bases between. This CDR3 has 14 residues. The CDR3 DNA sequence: TGTGCCAGCAGCTTAGGCGGCAGCCATTCACCCCTCCACTTT. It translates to CASSLGGSHSPLHF.

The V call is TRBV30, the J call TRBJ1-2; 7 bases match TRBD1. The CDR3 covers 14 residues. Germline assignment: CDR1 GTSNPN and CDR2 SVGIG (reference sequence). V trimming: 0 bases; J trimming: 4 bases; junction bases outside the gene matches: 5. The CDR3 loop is CAWSVGQESYGYTF. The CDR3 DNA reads TGTGCCTGGAGTGTTGGACAGGAGAGCTATGGCTACACCTTC.

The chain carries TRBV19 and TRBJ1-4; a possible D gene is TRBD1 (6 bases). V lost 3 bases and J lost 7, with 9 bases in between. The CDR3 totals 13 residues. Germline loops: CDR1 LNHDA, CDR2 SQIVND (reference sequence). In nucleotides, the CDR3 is TGTGCCAGTAGTATTAACAGGGCTGAAAAACTGTTTTTT. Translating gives CASSINRAEKLFF. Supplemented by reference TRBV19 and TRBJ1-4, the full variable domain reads DGGITQSPKYLFRKEGQNVTLSCEQNLNHDAMYWYRQDPGQGLRLIYYSQIVNDFQKGDIAEGYSVSREKKESFPLTVTSAQKNPTAFYLCASSINRAEKLFFGSGTQLSVL.

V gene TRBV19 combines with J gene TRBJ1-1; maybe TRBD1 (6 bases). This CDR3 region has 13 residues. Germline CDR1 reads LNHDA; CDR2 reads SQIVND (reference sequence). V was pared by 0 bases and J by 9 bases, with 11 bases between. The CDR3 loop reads CASSIDRTAQAFF. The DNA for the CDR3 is TGTGCCAGTAGTATAGACCGGACAGCCCAAGCTTTCTTT.

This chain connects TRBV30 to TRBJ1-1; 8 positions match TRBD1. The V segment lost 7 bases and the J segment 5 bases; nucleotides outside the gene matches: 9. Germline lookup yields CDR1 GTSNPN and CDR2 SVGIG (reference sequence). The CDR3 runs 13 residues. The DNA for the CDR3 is TGTGCCTCCACCGGGACAGGTGTAACTGAAGCTTTCTTT. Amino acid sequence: CASTGTGVTEAFF.

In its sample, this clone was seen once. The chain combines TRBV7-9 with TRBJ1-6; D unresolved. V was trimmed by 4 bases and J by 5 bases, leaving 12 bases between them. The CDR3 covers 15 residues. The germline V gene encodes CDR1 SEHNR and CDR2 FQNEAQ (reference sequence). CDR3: CASSSPGSDNSPLHF. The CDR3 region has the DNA TGTGCCAGCAGCTCCCCGGGGTCGGATAATTCACCCCTCCACTTT.